Below, 19 T cell receptor beta chains from the same sample are listed, as sequenced in a study of T cell responses to AZD1222 COVID-19 vaccine (TCRdb year 2021). The library was generated by the immunoSEQ multiplex PCR assay. In TCRdb, the immuneACCESS table is reduced to in-frame sequences with V and J assigned. These tables do not hold every clone; where another copy was compared, an unresolved V gene accounts for under half, and the others remain unexplained. This sample has some 150,000 clones in its table, and roughly 93% of those were observed once. The ten largest clones take up under 6.5% of the sample. The time point label here, explained by the study, means: baseline before first vaccination. The sample in question was peripheral blood, obtained on day 0 of AZD1222 vaccination. The receptors were gathered from an adult in good health.

The chain is built from TRBV18 and TRBJ1-1, with TRBD1 identical over 8 bases. The CDR3 is 15 amino acids. The V and J ends lost 4 bases and 1 base, in that order; junction bases with no gene match: 5. Per germline, CDR1 KGHSH and CDR2 LQKENI. The CDR3: CASSLLQGGNTEAFF. In DNA, the CDR3 is TGTGCCAGCTCACTATTACAGGGGGGGAACACTGAAGCTTTCTTT.

DNA for the CDR3: TGTGCCAGCTCACCAAGACAGGGCCACTCTGGAAACACCATATATTTT. This sequence encodes CASSPRQGHSGNTIYF. The genes are TRBV18 and TRBJ1-3; 7 nucleotides match TRBD1. The germline CDR1 and CDR2 sequences are KGHSH and LQKENI. The CDR3 totals 16 residues. V trimming: 2 bases; J trimming: 0 bases; junction bases outside the gene matches: 4.

This chain uses TRBV29-1 with TRBJ2-1, with D possibly matching TRBD1 (6 bases). The CDR3 has 12 amino acids. The V end lost 6 bases, the J end lost 9 bases, and 15 bases lay between the germline ends. Germline assignment: CDR1 SQVTM and CDR2 ANQGSEA. The CDR3 is CSVIAGVSEQFF. The CDR3 coding sequence is TGCAGCGTAATAGCAGGGGTCAGTGAGCAGTTCTTC.

The chain has TRBV28 and TRBJ2-1, with 10 bases fitting TRBD1. Per germline, CDR1 MDHEN and CDR2 SYDVKM. CDR3 length: 14 amino acids. V lost 6 bases to trimming and J lost 7 bases; unmatched junction nucleotides: 6. As DNA, the CDR3 is TGTGCCAGCAGCCATCGACAGGGGGCGAATGAGCAGTTCTTC. Amino acids: CASSHRQGANEQFF.

This clone was counted only a few times. The chain is built from TRBV5-1 and TRBJ1-2; unclear D gene. This CDR3 is built from 12 residues. V dropped 4 bases and J dropped 5 bases, with 9 bases sitting between them. CDR1 is SGHRS and CDR2 is YFSETQ in the germline V gene. As DNA, the CDR3 is TGCGCCAGCAGCCGAGAAGGATATGGCTACACCTTC. Amino acids: CASSREGYGYTF.

The genes are TRBV3-1 (or the pseudogene TRBV3-2) and TRBJ2-7; D remains unclear. The V end was cut by 5 bases, the J end by 0 bases, with 11 bases between. The CDR3 has 14 residues. CDR1 and CDR2 from the germline V gene are LGHDT and YNNKEL (reference sequence). The CDR3 spells CASSLDHSSYEQYF. CDR3 DNA sequence: TGTGCCAGCAGCTTGGACCATAGCTCCTACGAGCAGTACTTC.

J is TRBJ1-2 and V is TRBV7-2; 7 nucleotides align to TRBD1. Germline CDR1 and CDR2: SGHTA and FQGNSA. Unmatched junction bases numbered 7, after V lost 5 bases and J lost 7 bases. CDR3 length: 13 amino acids. The CDR3 DNA follows: TGTGCCAGCAGCAGGACAGGTTCCTCTGGCTACACCTTC. Protein sequence: CASSRTGSSGYTF.

The CDR3 nucleotides are TGCGCCAGCAGCTTGGGCCTCGACAGGCGCAATGAGCAGTTCTTC. Translated: CASSLGLDRRNEQFF. This chain uses TRBV5-1 with TRBJ2-1, with TRBD1 as a possible D gene (6 bases). Germline CDR1 is SGHRS and CDR2 is YFSETQ. The CDR3 totals 15 residues. V lost 0 bases and J lost 6, with 13 bases in between.

The chain employs TRBV29-1 and TRBJ1-1, with D uncertain. The germline CDR1 and CDR2 sequences are SQVTM and ANQGSEA. The CDR3 runs 12 residues. V lost 2 bases and J 5 bases, leaving 9 bases between the germline ends. For the CDR3, the DNA is TGCAGCGTTGAAAACCGGTATACTGAAGCTTTCTTT. Its protein is CSVENRYTEAFF.

This clone was recorded only once. The CDR3 here is CASSEATVRAGPQETQYF. DNA for the CDR3: TGTGCCAGCAGTGAAGCGACAGTTAGGGCGGGACCCCAAGAGACCCAGTACTTC. The chain uses TRBV2 and TRBJ2-5; D is possibly TRBD2 (6 bases). V gave up 0 bases and J gave up 1 base, with 18 bases separating them. The length of the CDR3 is 18 residues. Germline V gene data show CDR1 as SNHLY and CDR2 as FYNNEI.

The V gene is TRBV3-1 (or the pseudogene TRBV3-2), the J gene TRBJ2-7, with D unclear. Germline V gives CDR1 LGHDT, CDR2 YNNKEL (reference sequence). The CDR3 extends over 14 amino acids. V was trimmed by 0 bases and J by 4 bases, leaving 10 bases between them. The CDR3 reads CASSQDVQLYEQYF. DNA of the CDR3: TGTGCCAGCAGCCAAGATGTACAGTTATACGAGCAGTACTTC.

The V gene is TRBV5-4, the J gene TRBJ1-2; no reliable D call. From germline, CDR1 is SGHNT and CDR2 YYREEE (reference sequence). Trimming stripped 0 bases from V and 4 bases from J, with 13 bases between. The CDR3 contains 15 residues. The CDR3 protein is CASSLAGDQLYGYTF. DNA of the CDR3: TGTGCCAGCAGCTTGGCAGGAGACCAACTCTATGGCTACACCTTC.

This clone was recorded only once. CDR3 nucleotides: TGTGCCAGCAGTGCGAGAGGGAGGACAGCGAACTATGGCTACACCTTC. Its protein is CASSARGRTANYGYTF. This chain joins TRBV2 and TRBJ1-2, with D possibly being TRBD1 (6 bases). The CDR3 consists of 16 residues. Trimming took 4 bases from V and 2 from J, leaving 17 bases between them. The germline V gene has CDR1 SNHLY and CDR2 FYNNEI.

The rearrangement uses TRBV6-5 and TRBJ1-4, with D perhaps TRBD1 (5 bases). Trimming shortened V by 7 bases and J by 12 bases, and 21 bases separated the two germline ends. Germline loops: CDR1 MNHEY, CDR2 SVGAGI. The CDR3 consists of 14 residues. CDR3 in amino acids: CASKLRDERGELFF. Written as DNA, the CDR3 is TGTGCCAGCAAACTCCGGGACGAGCGAGGAGAACTGTTTTTT.

This chain joins TRBV7-8 and TRBJ2-3; possibly TRBD2 for D (5 bases). This CDR3 spans 13 amino acids. CDR1 is SGHVS and CDR2 is FQNEAQ in the germline V gene. The V end lost 5 bases, the J end lost 8 bases, and 14 bases lay between the germline ends. The DNA for the CDR3 is TGTGCCAGCAGCCCAACGGACCGGGGTACGCAGTATTTT. Protein sequence: CASSPTDRGTQYF.

The chain recombines TRBV3-1 (or the pseudogene TRBV3-2) with TRBJ1-6; no clear D. CDR1 is LGHDT and CDR2 is YNNKEL in the germline V gene (reference sequence). The CDR3 is 12 residues long. The V gene lost 8 bases and the J gene lost 10 bases, with 12 bases spanning the gap. In DNA form, the CDR3 reads TGTGCCAGCGGTTCCGGGAAGTCACCCCTCCACTTT. Translating gives CASGSGKSPLHF.

A remark on this clone: The sample contains more than one DNA sequence encoding this CDR3. For the CDR3, the DNA is TGTGCCAGCAGTGAAGCGGGACACACCGGGGAGCTGTTTTTT. Translation gives CASSEAGHTGELFF. This sequence joins TRBV6-1 and TRBJ2-2, with D possibly being TRBD1 or TRBD2 (5 bases each). The V gene's germline CDR1 is MNHNS and CDR2 SASEGT. The CDR3 consists of 14 residues. V was cut by 0 bases and J by 3 bases, with 5 bases left in between.

CDR3 in amino acids: CASSLRRTRGLQETQYF. The CDR3 DNA is TGTGCCAGCAGCCTCCGCCGGACCCGGGGACTTCAAGAGACCCAGTACTTC. The chain couples TRBV5-5 to TRBJ2-5, with D perhaps TRBD2 (6 bases). V lost 4 bases and J 2 bases, leaving 21 bases between the germline ends. Germline V gives CDR1 SGHKS, CDR2 YYEKEE (reference sequence). This CDR3 comprises 17 residues.

The V gene is TRBV6-5, the J gene TRBJ1-2; D uncertain. V lost 7 bases and J 1 base, leaving 13 bases between the germline ends. This CDR3 spans 14 amino acids. From germline, CDR1 is MNHEY and CDR2 SVGAGI. The CDR3 DNA sequence: TGTGCCAGCATTACCGTAGAGGGTAACTATGGCTACACCTTC. Amino acids: CASITVEGNYGYTF.